This T cell receptor beta chain was sequenced during a study of blood T cell repertoires in COVID-19. CDR1 and CDR2 (germline): KGHSH, LQKENI. The trim removed 3 bases at V and 4 bases at J, leaving 4 bases unmatched. The CDR3 has 15 residues. Sequencing was performed with immunoSEQ multiplex PCR; in TCRdb, only in-frame clones are kept and a portion is missing. The sample yields approximately 80,000 clones, around 89% seen once. The chain combines TRBV18 with TRBJ2-1, with TRBD2 identical over 9 bases. Sequenced input: peripheral blood. This receptor was obtained from a woman of 80 years or more with acute or convalescent COVID-19. In DNA, the CDR3 is TGTGCCAGCTCACCGGGCGGGAGGGTTTACAATGAGCAGTTCTTC. Its translation: CASSPGGRVYNEQFF.